One and the same sample provided the 13 T cell receptor beta chains below, sequenced in a study of T cell responses to AZD1222 COVID-19 vaccine. The method was immunoSEQ multiplex PCR; TCRdb's version includes in-frame clones alone and lacks a portion of them. This table has about 72,000 clones, around nine tenths appearing once. The sample here was peripheral blood, taken on day 0 of AZD1222 vaccination. These receptors came from an adult in good health.

The chain has TRBV5-1 and TRBJ2-7; D may be TRBD2 (6 bases). Germline V gene sequence: CDR1 SGHRS, CDR2 YFSETQ. V shed 3 bases and J shed 3 bases, with 13 bases lying between them. The CDR3 runs 14 residues. This CDR3 reads CASSSRTGDYEQYF. In DNA form, the CDR3 reads TGCGCCAGCAGCTCGAGGACGGGAGACTACGAGCAGTACTTC.

In this sample, this clone turned up a few times. V and J are TRBV5-4 and TRBJ1-5; D is ambiguous. Germline V gene lookup returns CDR1 SGHNT and CDR2 YYREEE (reference sequence). The CDR3 runs 14 residues. The V and J ends lost 4 bases and 3 bases respectively, with 11 bases between them. CDR3 nucleotide sequence: TGTGCCAGCAGCATTGGTGGCGACAATCAGCCCCAGCATTTT. Its protein product is CASSIGGDNQPQHF.

The rearrangement links TRBV7-6 to TRBJ2-1; D possibly corresponds to TRBD1 (5 bases). From germline, CDR1 is SGHVS and CDR2 FNYEAQ. Trimming removed 2 bases at V and 9 bases at J, with 8 bases between. The CDR3 extends over 12 amino acids. The CDR3 loop reads CASSLPQGEQFF. CDR3 DNA: TGTGCCAGCAGCTTACCGCAGGGTGAGCAGTTCTTC.

The chain has TRBV5-1 and TRBJ1-4; D is uncertain. Trimming removed 0 bases at V and 8 bases at J, with 14 bases between. The germline V gene has CDR1 SGHRS and CDR2 YFSETQ. The CDR3 length is 15 residues. The CDR3 region is CASSLGGTGNEKLFF. In DNA, the CDR3 is TGCGCCAGCAGCTTGGGTGGTACGGGGAACGAAAAACTGTTTTTT. Looking up the rest from reference TRBV5-1 and TRBJ1-4 gives the full variable domain: KAGVTQTPRYLIKTRGQQVTLSCSPISGHRSVSWYQQTPGQGLQFLFEYFSETQRNKGNFPGRFSGRQFSNSRSEMNVSTLELGDSALYLCASSLGGTGNEKLFFGSGTQLSVL.

The rearrangement uses TRBV9 and TRBJ1-2; D possibly corresponds to TRBD1 (5 bases). Deletions cut 0 bases from V and 4 bases from J, with 13 bases between. The germline gives CDR1 SGDLS, CDR2 YYNGEE. The CDR3 extends over 15 amino acids. CDR3 bases: TGTGCCAGCAGCGTAGGTGGGGCAGCTTTCTATGGCTACACCTTC. Its translation is CASSVGGAAFYGYTF.

The chain is built from TRBV5-1 and TRBJ2-7, with 12 bases matching TRBD1. This CDR3 contains 15 residues. Germline CDR1 SGHRS, CDR2 YFSETQ. Losses at the gene ends were 0 bases for V and 5 bases for J; bases not matched to a gene: 3. The CDR3 sequence: CASSLGGTGGNEQYF. DNA for the CDR3: TGCGCCAGCAGCTTGGGAGGGACAGGGGGCAACGAGCAGTACTTC.

This clone is judged medium-sized. The chain carries TRBV7-2 and TRBJ2-3; tentative D call: TRBD2 (6 bases). Looked up from germline, CDR1 is SGHTA and CDR2 is FQGNSA. The CDR3 has 17 residues. The V gene lost 2 bases and the J gene lost 2 bases, with 17 bases spanning the gap. The CDR3 here is CASSLPPAGLITDTQYF. The DNA for the CDR3 is TGTGCCAGCAGCTTACCCCCCGCGGGACTTATCACAGATACGCAGTATTTT.

The chain combines TRBV30 with TRBJ1-4; 7 nucleotides line up with TRBD1. V shed 2 bases and J 8 bases; nucleotides not matched to a gene: 8. There are 14 residues in the CDR3. CDR1 and CDR2 from the germline V gene are GTSNPN and SVGIG (reference sequence). Written as DNA, the CDR3 is TGTGCCTGGAGTCTCAGGGGGGGAGGCGAAAAACTGTTTTTT. Translation gives CAWSLRGGGEKLFF.

The V and J genes are TRBV5-6 and TRBJ2-2, with no clear D. V was cut by 3 bases and J by 5 bases, with 2 bases left in between. The CDR3 runs to 11 residues. The V gene's germline CDR1 is SGHDT and CDR2 YYEEEE. This CDR3 reads CASSSTGELFF. The CDR3, as DNA: TGTGCCAGCAGCTCTACCGGGGAGCTGTTTTTT.

The chain carries TRBV6-6 and TRBJ1-1; 8 bases fit TRBD1. The junction had 6 bases not matched to a gene; V was cut back by 4 bases and J by 8 bases. This CDR3 contains 13 residues. The V gene's germline CDR1 is MNHNY and CDR2 SVGAGI (reference sequence). Here the CDR3 DNA reads TGTGCCAGCAGTTCCAGACAGGGGACAGAAGCTTTCTTT. Residues: CASSSRQGTEAFF.

The V gene is TRBV6-5, the J gene TRBJ2-7, with 7 nucleotides matching TRBD2. Looked up from germline, CDR1 is MNHEY and CDR2 is SVGAGI. This CDR3 has 13 residues. Germline trimming cut 7 bases from V and 6 bases from J; bases unmatched to any gene: 9. CDR3 nucleotide sequence: TGTGCCAGCAACCCCGCAGGGAGGGTCGAGCAGTACTTC. It encodes CASNPAGRVEQYF.

The V gene is TRBV7-2, the J gene TRBJ1-2, with D tentatively TRBD1 (6 bases). The CDR3 totals 15 residues. V lost 1 base, J lost 4 bases, and 13 bases lay in between. Germline assignment: CDR1 SGHTA and CDR2 FQGNSA. The CDR3 protein is CASSLVQGLIYGYTF. CDR3 nucleotides: TGTGCCAGCAGCTTAGTGCAGGGGCTAATCTATGGCTACACCTTC.

The rearrangement links TRBV10-3 to TRBJ2-1; D may be TRBD1 or TRBD2 (6 bases each). The CDR3 is made up of 17 amino acids. CDR1 and CDR2 (germline): ENHRY, SYGVKD. The germline V and J ends were trimmed by 2 bases and 1 base, with 15 bases remaining between them. The CDR3 coding sequence is TGTGCCATCAGTGAGGGAGCCGGGGGCCCTTCCTACAATGAGCAGTTCTTC. Residues: CAISEGAGGPSYNEQFF.